This T cell receptor (beta chain) was captured in a study of CD8 T cells in ankylosing spondylitis. On this clonotype: Its antigen remains unidentified.

Study observations and caveats: Characteristic, it appeared, of ankylosing spondylitis blood was a TCR beta motif of eight highly homologous variants.

In making TCR beta libraries, quantitative 5'-RACE with molecular barcodes was used. TCRdb re-called the 5' RACE reads with MiXCR, one entry per CDR3 protein. This table holds about 420,000 distinct CDR3 sequences, 20% to 25% found once. The sequencing sample was made of blood, either unsorted or a sorted T cell fraction (not recorded which). The TCR originated in a male donor with ankylosing spondylitis.

CDR3 in DNA: TGCGCCAGCAGCGGTCTAGCACTAAAGGTGGAGACCCAGTACTTC. Its translation is CASSGLALKVETQYF. V usage is TRBV5-1 and J usage is TRBJ2-5; a possible D gene is TRBD2 (5 bases). The CDR3 consists of 15 residues. The germline V and J ends were trimmed by 4 bases and 5 bases, with 18 bases remaining between them. CDR1 is SGHRS, CDR2 YFSETQ, per germline.